These 27 T cell receptor beta chains were all obtained from the same sample, sequenced in a study of blood T cell repertoires in COVID-19. Repertoires were generated with immunoSEQ multiplex PCR, while TCRdb's copy carries only in-frame clones and drops some. The profile shows roughly 130,000 clones, 88% of them singletons. Sequenced: peripheral blood. These receptors came from a human donor with COVID-19, enrolled during active disease. The donor label of this sample is uncertain.

The rearrangement uses TRBV2 and TRBJ2-1; 11 positions match TRBD2. J gave up 4 bases and V 6 bases, and 5 bases lay outside the gene matches. The CDR3 sequence is 15 residues long. CDR1 and CDR2 from the germline V gene are SNHLY and FYNNEI. CDR3 protein: CASRELAGEYNEQFF. The CDR3 DNA reads TGTGCCAGCAGGGAACTAGCGGGGGAGTACAATGAGCAGTTCTTC.

The genes are TRBV5-4 and TRBJ2-2, with D unclear. The CDR3 extends over 15 amino acids. Trimming shortened V by 2 bases and J by 2 bases, and 10 bases separated the two germline ends. From germline, CDR1 is SGHNT and CDR2 YYREEE (reference sequence). Here the CDR3 reads CASSLIQDNTGELFF. The CDR3 coding sequence is TGTGCCAGCAGCTTAATCCAGGATAACACCGGGGAGCTGTTTTTT.

This chain links TRBV6-5 with TRBJ2-3; TRBD1 agrees at 8 bases. Germline CDR1 reads MNHEY; CDR2 reads SVGAGI. After removal of 6 bases from V and 3 bases from J, the junction contained 5 bases not matched to a gene. The CDR3 totals 14 residues. CDR3 in DNA: TGTGCCAGCAGCGACGACAGGGGAACAGATACGCAGTATTTT. Translated: CASSDDRGTDTQYF.

The chain links TRBV21-1 to TRBJ2-3; TRBD2, the D gene given by the table, was not confirmed from the DNA. TRBV21-1 is described as a pseudogene. This CDR3 region has 14 residues. CDR3 amino acids: CASSPRSSTDTQYF. CDR3 bases: TGTGCCAGCAGCCCACGGAGCTCCACAGATACGCAGTATTTT.

The rearrangement links TRBV5-4 to TRBJ1-3; D is unresolved. The CDR3 sequence is 14 residues long. Trimming cost V 4 bases and J 5 bases, with 13 bases left between them. Per the germline V gene, CDR1 is SGHNT and CDR2 is YYREEE (reference sequence). The CDR3 DNA is TGTGCCAGCAGCCAATACGGTGGGCGAAACACCATATATTTT. Residues: CASSQYGGRNTIYF.

Only one count was recorded for this clone. The chain links TRBV9 to TRBJ2-2; 8 nucleotides agree with TRBD1. With V trimmed by 0 bases and J by 2 bases, 3 bases remained unmatched. The CDR3 consists of 16 residues. Germline CDR1 is SGDLS and CDR2 is YYNGEE. Here the CDR3 reads CASSVAGTGNTGELFF. The DNA for the CDR3 is TGTGCCAGCAGCGTAGCCGGGACAGGAAACACCGGGGAGCTGTTTTTT.

This chain links TRBV11-3 with TRBJ1-1, with D perhaps matching TRBD1 (6 bases). Per germline, CDR1 SGHNT and CDR2 YENEEA. CDR3 length equals 15 residues. The V end was cut by 4 bases, the J end by 0 bases, with 12 bases between. CDR3 sequence: CASSSRNRVNTEAFF. As DNA, the CDR3 is TGTGCCAGCAGCTCCCGCAACAGGGTGAACACTGAAGCTTTCTTT. The variable domain in full, with the rest retrieved from reference TRBV11-3 and TRBJ1-1, is EAGVVQSPRYKIIEKKQPVAFWCNPISGHNTLYWYLQNLGQGPELLIRYENEEAVDDSQLPKDRFSAERLKGVDSTLKIQPAELGDSAVYLCASSSRNRVNTEAFFGQGTRLTVV.

The chain carries TRBV19 and TRBJ1-1; D might be TRBD1 (5 bases). The CDR3 covers 16 residues. CDR1 and CDR2 (germline): LNHDA, SQIVND (reference sequence). Trimming shortened V by 1 base and J by 5 bases, and 17 bases separated the two germline ends. The DNA of the CDR3 is TGTGCCAGTAGTATAGGCTGGGGGGGGGAATTGACTGAAGCTTTCTTT. Translation: CASSIGWGGELTEAFF.

The genes are TRBV5-4 and TRBJ2-1, with 9 positions matching TRBD1. CDR1 and CDR2 from the germline V gene are SGHNT and YYREEE (reference sequence). V dropped 4 bases and J dropped 5; count of bases not matched to a gene: 7. The CDR3 extends over 15 amino acids. CDR3 region: CASSPGQGWDNEQFF. CDR3 in DNA: TGTGCCAGCAGCCCAGGACAGGGGTGGGACAATGAGCAGTTCTTC.

This chain links TRBV6-2 or TRBV6-3 with TRBJ2-5; 7 nucleotides align to TRBD2. The CDR3 is 14 residues long. V was clipped by 2 bases and J by 10 bases; unmatched bases: 10. The germline V gene encodes CDR1 MNHEY and CDR2 SVGEGT. The CDR3 sequence is CASSYVSSGLNQYF. The CDR3 DNA is TGTGCCAGCAGTTACGTTTCTAGCGGACTGAACCAGTACTTC.

With respect to this clone: The same CDR3 also results from other DNA sequences found in this sample. The J gene is TRBJ2-3, the V gene TRBV11-2; 9 nucleotides line up with TRBD2. Germline V gene lookup returns CDR1 SGHAT and CDR2 FQNNGV. This CDR3 has 14 residues. The V gene end was trimmed by 5 bases and the J gene end by 3 bases; junction bases not matched to a gene: 3. The CDR3 DNA reads as TGTGCCAGCAGCCCGGGACTAGCAACAGATACGCAGTATTTT. Protein: CASSPGLATDTQYF.

V and J are TRBV12-2 and TRBJ2-3; TRBD1, the table's D call, lacks a check against the DNA. TRBV12-2 constitutes a pseudogene. The CDR3 has 14 residues. CDR3 residues: CASRSRLVTDTQYF. The CDR3 coding sequence is TGTGCAAGTCGCTCCAGGTTAGTTACAGATACGCAGTATTTT.

The V call is TRBV19, the J call TRBJ1-2, with 10 bases fitting TRBD1. The CDR3 loop spans 16 amino acids. The germline CDR1 and CDR2 sequences are LNHDA and SQIVND (reference sequence). V shed 3 bases and J 2 bases; nucleotides not matched to a gene: 6. The CDR3 protein is CASSMPGQGSNYGYTF. The DNA of the CDR3 is TGTGCCAGTAGTATGCCGGGACAGGGGTCCAACTATGGCTACACCTTC.

J is TRBJ1-1 and V is TRBV3-1 (or the pseudogene TRBV3-2); TRBD1 aligns across 8 bases. Germline lookup yields CDR1 LGHDT and CDR2 YNNKEL (reference sequence). V dropped 3 bases and J dropped 5; count of bases not matched to a gene: 8. This CDR3 comprises 15 residues. CDR3 nucleotides: TGTGCCAGCAGCCAGACAGGGGCCCCTGTGACTGAAGCTTTCTTT. Protein product: CASSQTGAPVTEAFF.

This sequence joins TRBV5-1 and TRBJ2-3; 7 nucleotides align to TRBD1. Germline assignment: CDR1 SGHRS and CDR2 YFSETQ. CDR3 length: 14 amino acids. Trimming removed 8 bases from V and 1 base from J; junction bases left unmatched: 7. The CDR3 is CASKTGWGTDTQYF. Written as DNA, the CDR3 is TGCGCCAGTAAGACAGGGTGGGGCACAGATACGCAGTATTTT.

This rearrangement joins TRBV2 to TRBJ2-3; D may be TRBD2 (6 bases). Trimming cost V 7 bases and J 1 base, with 18 bases left between them. There are 16 residues in the CDR3. The germline V gene has CDR1 SNHLY and CDR2 FYNNEI. CDR3 DNA sequence: TGTGCCAGCACTAGAGGTGGTAGCGGAGGCACAGATACGCAGTATTTT. Its translation: CASTRGGSGGTDTQYF.

The chain uses TRBV15 and TRBJ1-6; no reliable D call. This CDR3 has 13 residues. Germline CDR1 is LNHNV and CDR2 is YYDKDF (reference sequence). V was pared by 4 bases and J by 11 bases, with 12 bases between. This CDR3 is CATSIRGDPPLHF. CDR3 in DNA: TGTGCCACCAGCATTCGGGGAGATCCACCCCTCCACTTT.

The rearrangement uses TRBV5-1 and TRBJ2-3; a possible D gene is TRBD1 (6 bases). Germline CDR1 and CDR2: SGHRS and YFSETQ. CDR3 length equals 13 residues. V lost 7 bases, J lost 5 bases, and 14 bases lay in between. DNA for the CDR3: TGCGCCAGCCATAACAGGGCTGGAGATACGCAGTATTTT. As protein: CASHNRAGDTQYF. Full variable domain (rest looked up from reference TRBV5-1 and TRBJ2-3): KAGVTQTPRYLIKTRGQQVTLSCSPISGHRSVSWYQQTPGQGLQFLFEYFSETQRNKGNFPGRFSGRQFSNSRSEMNVSTLELGDSALYLCASHNRAGDTQYFGPGTRLTVL.

This clone appeared a few times. The chain carries TRBV9 and TRBJ1-5, with 7 positions matching TRBD1. The germline V gene has CDR1 SGDLS and CDR2 YYNGEE. The CDR3 covers 14 residues. Germline trimming cut 3 bases from V and 7 bases from J; bases unmatched to any gene: 7. The CDR3: CASSDHTGDQPQHF. The CDR3 DNA follows: TGTGCCAGCAGCGATCATACAGGGGACCAGCCCCAGCATTTT.

This rearrangement joins TRBV7-2 to TRBJ2-1, with 8 bases identical to TRBD2. Losses at the gene ends were 6 bases for V and 4 bases for J; bases not matched to a gene: 11. Per the germline V gene, CDR1 is SGHTA and CDR2 is FQGNSA. The CDR3 covers 16 residues. CDR3 DNA sequence: TGTGCCAGCAGTTTCGAGGCTAGCGGGTATTACAATGAGCAGTTCTTC. Its protein product is CASSFEASGYYNEQFF.

In nucleotides, the CDR3 is TGTGCCAGTCGGACAGGGGCTTTCTTT. Its translation is CASRTGAFF. This chain joins TRBV19 and TRBJ1-1; 8 bases align to TRBD1. After removal of 8 bases from V and 11 bases from J, the junction contained 1 base not matched to a gene. The CDR3 is 9 residues long. Germline CDR1 reads LNHDA; CDR2 reads SQIVND (reference sequence).

The chain couples TRBV5-4 to TRBJ1-1, with D tentatively TRBD1 (6 bases). The germline CDR1 and CDR2 sequences are SGHNT and YYREEE (reference sequence). CDR3 size: 13 residues. V lost 5 bases, J lost 5 bases, and 13 bases lay in between. The CDR3 bases are TGTGCCAGCAGTCGAGGGGGTCTTACTGAAGCTTTCTTT. Protein sequence: CASSRGGLTEAFF.

In this sample, this clone turned up once. The chain joins TRBV10-3 to TRBJ1-1, with a possible D match to TRBD1 (5 bases). Trimming stripped 7 bases from V and 0 bases from J, with 12 bases between. Germline V lookup: CDR1 ENHRY, CDR2 SYGVKD. This CDR3 comprises 14 residues. CDR3 loop: CAIKETGMNTEAFF. CDR3 nucleotide sequence: TGTGCCATCAAAGAAACAGGTATGAACACTGAAGCTTTCTTT.

This clone was seen only once. The rearrangement uses TRBV19 and TRBJ1-3, with 8 bases aligning to TRBD1. The trim removed 5 bases at V and 4 bases at J, leaving 19 bases unmatched. Germline V gene lookup returns CDR1 LNHDA and CDR2 SQIVND (reference sequence). The CDR3 has 19 residues. The CDR3, as DNA: TGTGCCAGTAGTTCTTCTGAGGTCCAGGGACAGGCGGACGGAAACACCATATATTTT. It translates to CASSSSEVQGQADGNTIYF.

This clone has just a few counts. The chain joins TRBV6-5 to TRBJ2-1, with 9 nucleotides matching TRBD1. The germline V gene has CDR1 MNHEY and CDR2 SVGAGI. The CDR3 extends over 14 amino acids. J was trimmed by 12 bases and V by 5 bases; bases with no gene match: 11. CDR3 DNA sequence: TGTGCCAGCAGTCTCCGGGACAGGGAGATAAGGCAGTTCTTC. It is translated as CASSLRDREIRQFF.

The genes are TRBV3-1 (or the pseudogene TRBV3-2) and TRBJ2-5; 9 nucleotides line up with TRBD2. The V segment lost 1 base and the J segment 1 base; nucleotides outside the gene matches: 4. The CDR3 loop spans 16 amino acids. Germline V gene lookup returns CDR1 LGHDT and CDR2 YNNKEL (reference sequence). The chain's CDR3 is CASSQVPAGGQETQYF. The CDR3, as DNA: TGTGCCAGCAGCCAAGTCCCAGCGGGGGGCCAAGAGACCCAGTACTTC.

The V gene is TRBV2, the J gene TRBJ2-6; maybe TRBD1 (5 bases). The germline gives CDR1 SNHLY, CDR2 FYNNEI. V dropped 6 bases and J dropped 2 bases, with 14 bases sitting between them. This CDR3 spans 16 amino acids. CDR3 nucleotides: TGTGCCAGCAGCAGACAGTCCCGCACTGGGGCCAACGTCCTGACTTTC. It encodes CASSRQSRTGANVLTF.